This entry lists 13 T cell receptor beta chains sequenced from one sample in a study of blood T cell repertoires in COVID-19. The assay was immunoSEQ multiplex PCR, and TCRdb's table has in-frame clones only and misses some. The data contain hundreds of thousands of clones, 75% to 85% of them singletons. Sequenced material: PBMCs or T cells enriched from blood (not recorded which). The receptors were gathered from a woman aged 45-60 years with acute COVID-19.

The table lists this clone with a count of one. The V gene is TRBV3-1 (or the pseudogene TRBV3-2), the J gene TRBJ1-2, with D unresolved. Germline CDR1 is LGHDT and CDR2 is YNNKEL (reference sequence). The CDR3 spans 14 residues. The V end was cut by 1 base, the J end by 4 bases, with 10 bases between. CDR3 sequence reads: CASSQVRESYGYTF. The DNA for the CDR3 is TGTGCCAGCAGCCAAGTTCGGGAAAGCTATGGCTACACCTTC.

In DNA form, the CDR3 reads TGTGCCAGCAGTGAAAAACGGTCTGGAAACACCATATATTTT. It yields the protein CASSEKRSGNTIYF. This chain connects TRBV2 to TRBJ1-3, with unresolved D. Germline loops: CDR1 SNHLY, CDR2 FYNNEI. V lost 2 bases and J lost 1, with 6 bases in between. This CDR3 spans 14 amino acids.

The chain has TRBV7-9 and TRBJ2-7; 10 nucleotides match TRBD1. The CDR3 runs 15 residues. Trimming cost V 5 bases and J 2 bases; bases outside gene matches: 6. The V gene's germline CDR1 is SEHNR and CDR2 FQNEAQ (reference sequence). The CDR3 DNA follows: TGTGCCAGCAGCCGGGCCGGGACAGGGGCCTACGAGCAGTACTTC. It encodes CASSRAGTGAYEQYF.

The chain recombines TRBV6-5 with TRBJ1-1; 7 nucleotides match TRBD1. Germline CDR1 MNHEY, CDR2 SVGAGI. This CDR3 is built from 16 residues. Trimming removed 0 bases from V and 6 bases from J; junction bases left unmatched: 10. In DNA form, the CDR3 reads TGTGCCAGCAGTTACTCGAAAGGGACAGCAGCCGCTGAAGCTTTCTTT. Translation: CASSYSKGTAAAEAFF.

This clone was counted once. CDR3 in amino acids: CASSQEAKGLAGTYGYTF. The CDR3 coding sequence is TGTGCCAGCAGCCAAGAAGCGAAGGGCCTTGCAGGGACTTATGGCTACACCTTC. V is TRBV3-1 (or the pseudogene TRBV3-2) and J is TRBJ1-2; D is possibly TRBD1 (5 bases). The length of the CDR3 is 18 residues. CDR1 and CDR2 (germline): LGHDT, YNNKEL (reference sequence). V was trimmed by 0 bases and J by 5 bases, leaving 22 bases between them.

The chain carries TRBV6-5 and TRBJ2-7; possibly TRBD1 for D (5 bases). The CDR3 totals 12 residues. V lost 0 bases, J lost 5 bases, and 5 bases lay in between. Germline V gene lookup returns CDR1 MNHEY and CDR2 SVGAGI. The CDR3: CASSYSGDEQYF. The CDR3 nucleotides are TGTGCCAGCAGTTACTCAGGGGACGAGCAGTACTTC.

V and J are TRBV6-4 and TRBJ1-6; tentative D call: TRBD1 (6 bases). Germline loops: CDR1 MRHNA, CDR2 SNTAGT. The CDR3 runs to 16 residues. V was shortened by 6 bases and J by 9 bases, with 21 bases between the two germline ends. The CDR3 DNA reads as TGTGCCAGCAGGAGTCAGGGGACGGGGATCGGTTCACCCCTCCACTTT. It yields the protein CASRSQGTGIGSPLHF.

The chain is built from TRBV9 and TRBJ1-1; D remains unclear. Germline V gene sequence: CDR1 SGDLS, CDR2 YYNGEE. This CDR3 comprises 14 residues. V lost 4 bases to trimming and J lost 1 base, with 11 bases between them. CDR3 nucleotides: TGTGCCAGCAGCACCCAAAGCGCGAACACTGAAGCTTTCTTT. Protein product: CASSTQSANTEAFF.

The chain combines TRBV11-3 with TRBJ1-1; 7 nucleotides line up with TRBD1. Germline V CDR1 and CDR2: SGHNT, YENEEA. Losses at the gene ends were 0 bases for V and 7 bases for J; bases not matched to a gene: 14. The CDR3 length is 17 residues. The CDR3 protein is CASSLERDSITRLEAFF. The DNA of the CDR3 is TGTGCCAGCAGCTTAGAAAGGGACAGCATTACTCGCCTTGAAGCTTTCTTT.

This chain joins TRBV6-1 and TRBJ1-1; tentatively, D is TRBD1 (6 bases). Trimming shortened V by 2 bases and J by 1 base, and 11 bases separated the two germline ends. The length of the CDR3 is 15 residues. Germline CDR1 is MNHNS and CDR2 is SASEGT. The CDR3 reads CASSEMDSRNTEAFF. In nucleotides, the CDR3 is TGTGCCAGCAGTGAAATGGACAGCCGGAACACTGAAGCTTTCTTT.

The rearrangement joins TRBV5-6 to TRBJ2-2; 9 bases are a match to TRBD1. Germline values: CDR1 SGHDT, CDR2 YYEEEE. With V trimmed by 4 bases and J by 4 bases, 5 bases remained unmatched. The CDR3 extends over 15 amino acids. CDR3 residues: CASSAVTGGTGELFF. In DNA form, the CDR3 reads TGTGCCAGCAGCGCCGTGACAGGGGGCACCGGGGAGCTGTTTTTT.

The chain carries TRBV7-9 and TRBJ1-2; 7 bases match TRBD1. Germline assignment: CDR1 SEHNR and CDR2 FQNEAQ (reference sequence). The CDR3 is 13 residues long. J lost 7 bases, V lost 1 base, and 3 bases had no gene match. CDR3 DNA: TGTGCCAGCAGCTTAGGACAGGGATTTGGCTACACCTTC. Translation: CASSLGQGFGYTF.

This clone was observed a handful of times. The CDR3 reads CASSPGLGTSGYNEQFF. CDR3 DNA: TGCGCCAGCAGCCCCGGACTCGGGACTAGCGGTTACAATGAGCAGTTCTTC. The gene calls are TRBV4-1 and TRBJ2-1, with 11 nucleotides matching TRBD2. Germline loops: CDR1 MGHRA, CDR2 YSYEKL. The CDR3 is made up of 17 amino acids. Trimming at V came to 4 bases and at J to 4 bases, leaving 9 bases not matched to a gene.